This TCR beta chain was sequenced in a study of CD8+ T cells in alopecia areata. The authors extracted RNA and reverse transcribed it into cDNA as the sequencing template. Assay: immunoSEQ multiplex PCR; the TCRdb copy retains only in-frame clones and omits some. The sample has over 150,000 clones, roughly 60% seen once. Indicated treatment: oral pan-JAK inhibitor, 5-10 mg twice daily. Alopecia areata patients gave lesional scalp punch biopsies and peripheral blood samples. The sequence came from a human donor with alopecia areata. This specimen was CD4+ T cells sorted from blood, taken at week 24, from a patient treated with tofacitinib.

The CDR3 DNA follows: TGTGCCAGCAGTAAAAACGGCAGGTACCCTGAAGCTTTCTTT. It specifies CASSKNGRYPEAFF. The chain joins TRBV6-5 to TRBJ1-1, with unresolved D. Germline CDR1 is MNHEY and CDR2 is SVGAGI. Trimming took 5 bases from V and 6 from J, leaving 16 bases between them. The CDR3 loop spans 14 amino acids.